The present T cell receptor (beta chain) was sequenced within a study of blood T cell repertoires in COVID-19. The CDR3 has 16 amino acids. V gave up 2 bases and J gave up 7 bases, with 18 bases separating them. Germline values: CDR1 ENHRY, CDR2 SYGVKD. TCRdb's copy holds only in-frame clones and misses some; the assay was immunoSEQ multiplex PCR. The data contain some 240,000 clones, approximately 86% of them singletons. The receptor was derived from a middle-aged woman with acute COVID-19. The material sequenced was PBMCs or T cells enriched from blood (not recorded which). This chain uses TRBV10-3 with TRBJ2-1, with a possible D match to TRBD2 (6 bases). This CDR3 is CAISEKPGDLGNEQFF. In DNA form, the CDR3 reads TGTGCCATCAGTGAGAAACCGGGGGATCTTGGGAATGAGCAGTTCTTC.